This T cell receptor beta chain came from a study of beta chain features in type 1 diabetes. Across the study: Examination covered under 110 million sorted cells spanning all samples.

This clone was counted only a few times. The antigen is unknown. The sequenced template was cDNA made from the entire isolated RNA. Here immunoSEQ multiplex PCR was the method, and the copy in TCRdb shows in-frame clones only, minus some. The table has 250,000 to 300,000 clones, 24% seen once. The CDR3 is made up of 15 amino acids. Trimming cost V 1 base and J 5 bases; bases outside gene matches: 7. CDR1 SGHAT and CDR2 FQNNGV come from the germline V gene. Study-level results: TCRB CDR3 length was moderately but significantly reduced in all four CD4+ subsets of Type 1 diabetes patients. Cells carrying high TCR expression could end up over-represented when cDNA is sequenced. Whether HLA type affects TCRB rearrangement stayed undetermined in the present work.

One heparinised draw of blood, averaging roughly 120 mL, came from each donor. The sample taken for sequencing was naive CD4+ T cells from blood. The chain has TRBV11-2 and TRBJ2-5, with 7 bases lining up with TRBD2. The receptor was isolated from a woman aged 30 to 39 with type 1 diabetes. CDR3 sequence reads: CASSLALLALETQYF. The DNA of the CDR3 is TGTGCCAGCAGCTTAGCTTTACTAGCGTTGGAGACCCAGTACTTC.